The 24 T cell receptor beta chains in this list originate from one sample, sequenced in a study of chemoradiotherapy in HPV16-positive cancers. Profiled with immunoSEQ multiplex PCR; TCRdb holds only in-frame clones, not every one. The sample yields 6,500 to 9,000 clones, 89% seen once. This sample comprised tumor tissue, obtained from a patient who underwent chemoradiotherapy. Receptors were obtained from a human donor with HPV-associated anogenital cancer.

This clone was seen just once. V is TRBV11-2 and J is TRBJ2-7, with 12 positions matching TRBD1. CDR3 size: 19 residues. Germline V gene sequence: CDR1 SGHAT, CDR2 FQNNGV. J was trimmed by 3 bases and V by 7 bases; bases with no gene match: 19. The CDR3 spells CASTGDPGTGGPLYYEQYF. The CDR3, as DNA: TGTGCCAGCACCGGCGATCCCGGGACAGGGGGCCCCCTGTACTACGAGCAGTACTTC.

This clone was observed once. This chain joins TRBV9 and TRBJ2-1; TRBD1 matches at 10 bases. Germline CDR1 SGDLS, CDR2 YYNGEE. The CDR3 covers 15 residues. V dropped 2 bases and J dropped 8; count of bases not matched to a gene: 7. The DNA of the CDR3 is TGTGCCAGCAGCGTTTCGGGACAGGGGTACGATGAGCAGTTCTTC. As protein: CASSVSGQGYDEQFF.

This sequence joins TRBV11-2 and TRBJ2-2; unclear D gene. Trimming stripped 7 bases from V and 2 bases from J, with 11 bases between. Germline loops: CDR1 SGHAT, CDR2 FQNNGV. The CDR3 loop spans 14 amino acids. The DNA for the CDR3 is TGTGCCAGCACGCCACGTTTCAACACCGGGGAGCTGTTTTTT. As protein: CASTPRFNTGELFF.

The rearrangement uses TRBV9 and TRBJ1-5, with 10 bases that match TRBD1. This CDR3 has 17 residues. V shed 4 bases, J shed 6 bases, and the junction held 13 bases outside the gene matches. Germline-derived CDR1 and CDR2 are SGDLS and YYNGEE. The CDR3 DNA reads TGTGCCAGCAGCCTCGTATGGGACAGGGGTCCCTGTCAGCCCCAGCATTTT. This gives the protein CASSLVWDRGPCQPQHF.

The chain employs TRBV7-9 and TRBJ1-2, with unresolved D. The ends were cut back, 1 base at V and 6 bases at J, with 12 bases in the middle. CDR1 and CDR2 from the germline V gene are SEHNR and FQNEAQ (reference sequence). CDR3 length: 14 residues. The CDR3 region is CASSLDLNYDGYTF. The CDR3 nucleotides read TGTGCCAGCAGCTTAGATTTGAATTACGATGGCTACACCTTC. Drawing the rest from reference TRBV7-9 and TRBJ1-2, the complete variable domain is DTGVSQNPRHKITKRGQNVTFRCDPISEHNRLYWYRQTLGQGPEFLTYFQNEAQLEKSRLLSDRFSAERPKGSFSTLEIQRTEQGDSAMYLCASSLDLNYDGYTFGSGTRLTVV.

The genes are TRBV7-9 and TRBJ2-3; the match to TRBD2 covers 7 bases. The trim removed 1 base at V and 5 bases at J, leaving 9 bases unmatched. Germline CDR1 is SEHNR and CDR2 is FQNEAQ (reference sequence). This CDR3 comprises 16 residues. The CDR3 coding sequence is TGTGCCAGCAGCTTAGGAACGGGAGGTCATCGAGATACGCAGTATTTT. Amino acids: CASSLGTGGHRDTQYF.

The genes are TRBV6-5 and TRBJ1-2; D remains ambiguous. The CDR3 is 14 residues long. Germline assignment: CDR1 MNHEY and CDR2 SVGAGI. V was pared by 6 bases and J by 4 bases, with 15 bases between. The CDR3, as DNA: TGTGCCAGCAGCTCCGCGGGAGTTAGCTATGGCTACACCTTC. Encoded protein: CASSSAGVSYGYTF.

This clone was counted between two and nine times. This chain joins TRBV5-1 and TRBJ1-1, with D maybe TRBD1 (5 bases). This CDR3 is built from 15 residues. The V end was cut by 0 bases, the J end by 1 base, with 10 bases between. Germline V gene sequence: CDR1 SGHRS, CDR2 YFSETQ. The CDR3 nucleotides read TGCGCCAGCAGCTTGGCTCCGGGGGAGAACACTGAAGCTTTCTTT. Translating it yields CASSLAPGENTEAFF.

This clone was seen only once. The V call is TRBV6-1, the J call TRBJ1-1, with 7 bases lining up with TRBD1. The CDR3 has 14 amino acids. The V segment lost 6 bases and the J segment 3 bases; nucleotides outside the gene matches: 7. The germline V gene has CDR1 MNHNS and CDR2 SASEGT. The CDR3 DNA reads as TGTGCCAGCAGGACAGGGAAGTGGGACACTGAAGCTTTCTTT. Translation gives CASRTGKWDTEAFF.

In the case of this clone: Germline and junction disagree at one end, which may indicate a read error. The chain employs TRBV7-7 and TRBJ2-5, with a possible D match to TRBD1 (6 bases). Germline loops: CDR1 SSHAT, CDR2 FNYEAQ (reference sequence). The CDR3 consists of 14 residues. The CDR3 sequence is CASSSEQGQETQYF. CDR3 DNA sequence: TGTGCTAGCAGCTCGGAACAGGGACAAGAGACCCAGTACTTC. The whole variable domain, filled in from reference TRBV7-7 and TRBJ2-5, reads GAGVSQSPRYKVTKRGQDVTLRCDPISSHATLYWYQQALGQGPEFLTYFNYEAQPDKSGLPSDRFSAERPEGSISTLTIQRTEQRDSAMYRCASSSEQGQETQYFGPGTRLLVL.

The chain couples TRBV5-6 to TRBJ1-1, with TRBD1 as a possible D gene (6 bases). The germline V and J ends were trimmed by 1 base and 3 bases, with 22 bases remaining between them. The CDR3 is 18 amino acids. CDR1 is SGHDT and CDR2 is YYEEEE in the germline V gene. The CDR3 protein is CASSLYGGRGLVDTEAFF. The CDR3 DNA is TGTGCCAGCAGCTTGTATGGGGGCCGGGGGCTAGTGGACACTGAAGCTTTCTTT. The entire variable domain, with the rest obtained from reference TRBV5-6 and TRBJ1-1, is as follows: DAGVTQSPTHLIKTRGQQVTLRCSPKSGHDTVSWYQQALGQGPQFIFQYYEEEERQRGNFPDRFSGHQFPNYSSELNVNALLLGDSALYLCASSLYGGRGLVDTEAFFGQGTRLTVV.

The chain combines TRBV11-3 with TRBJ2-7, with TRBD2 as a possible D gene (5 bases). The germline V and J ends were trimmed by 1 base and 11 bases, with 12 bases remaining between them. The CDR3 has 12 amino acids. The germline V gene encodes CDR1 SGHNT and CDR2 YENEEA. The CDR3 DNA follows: TGTGCCAGCAGCTTAGGCCCGGGGAGAGAGTACTTC. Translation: CASSLGPGREYF.

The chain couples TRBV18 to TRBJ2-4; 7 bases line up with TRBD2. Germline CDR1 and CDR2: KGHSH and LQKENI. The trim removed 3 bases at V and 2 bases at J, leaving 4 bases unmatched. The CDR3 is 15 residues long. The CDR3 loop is CASSPGGCPKNIQYF. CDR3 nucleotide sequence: TGTGCCAGCTCACCGGGGGGGTGCCCCAAAAACATTCAGTACTTC. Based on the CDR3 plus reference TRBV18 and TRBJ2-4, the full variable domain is NAGVMQNPRHLVRRRGQEARLRCSPMKGHSHVYWYRQLPEEGLKFMVYLQKENIIDESGMPKERFSAEFPKEGPSILRIQQVVRGDSAAYFCASSPGGCPKNIQYFGAGTRLSVL.

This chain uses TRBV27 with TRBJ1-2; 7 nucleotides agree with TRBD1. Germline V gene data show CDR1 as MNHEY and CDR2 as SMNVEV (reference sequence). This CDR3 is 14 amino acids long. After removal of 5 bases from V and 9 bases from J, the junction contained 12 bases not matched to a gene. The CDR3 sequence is CASSPLTQGGSYTF. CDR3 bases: TGTGCCAGCAGTCCTCTAACCCAGGGGGGAAGCTACACCTTC.

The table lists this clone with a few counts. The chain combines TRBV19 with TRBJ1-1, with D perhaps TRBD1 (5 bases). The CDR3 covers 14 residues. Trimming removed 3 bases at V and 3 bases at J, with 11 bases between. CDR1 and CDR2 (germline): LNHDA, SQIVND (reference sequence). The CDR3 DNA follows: TGTGCCAGTAGTATGGGACGAAAGGACACTGAAGCTTTCTTT. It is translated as CASSMGRKDTEAFF.

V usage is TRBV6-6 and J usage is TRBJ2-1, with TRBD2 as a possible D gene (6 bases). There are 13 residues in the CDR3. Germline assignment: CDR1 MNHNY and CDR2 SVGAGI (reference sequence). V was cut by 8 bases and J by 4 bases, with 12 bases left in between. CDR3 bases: TGTGCCAGCGGAGGGCCTGTTTACAATGAGCAGTTCTTC. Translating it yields CASGGPVYNEQFF.

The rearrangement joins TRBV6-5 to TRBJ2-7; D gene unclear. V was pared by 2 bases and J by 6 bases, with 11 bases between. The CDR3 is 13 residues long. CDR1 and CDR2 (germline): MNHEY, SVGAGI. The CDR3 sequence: CASSYQRLSEQYF. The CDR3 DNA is TGTGCCAGCAGTTACCAGCGCCTCTCCGAGCAGTACTTC.

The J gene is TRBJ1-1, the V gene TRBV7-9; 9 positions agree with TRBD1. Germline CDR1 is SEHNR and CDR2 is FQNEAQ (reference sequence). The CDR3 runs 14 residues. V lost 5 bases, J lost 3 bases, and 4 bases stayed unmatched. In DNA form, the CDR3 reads TGTGCCAGCAGCCAAAGGACAGGGGACACTGAAGCTTTCTTT. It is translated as CASSQRTGDTEAFF.

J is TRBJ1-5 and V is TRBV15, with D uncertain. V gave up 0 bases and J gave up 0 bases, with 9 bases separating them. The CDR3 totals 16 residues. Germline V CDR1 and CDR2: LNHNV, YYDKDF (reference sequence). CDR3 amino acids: CATSRDPGVSNQPQHF. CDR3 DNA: TGTGCCACCAGCAGAGATCCAGGTGTTAGCAATCAGCCCCAGCATTTT.

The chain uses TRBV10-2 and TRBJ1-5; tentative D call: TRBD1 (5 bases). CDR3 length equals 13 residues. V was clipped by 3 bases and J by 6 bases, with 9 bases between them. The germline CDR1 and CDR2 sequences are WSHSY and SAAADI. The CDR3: CASSDGGGQPQHF. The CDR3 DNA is TGCGCCAGCAGTGACGGGGGGGGTCAGCCCCAGCATTTT.

CDR3 in DNA: TGTGCCAGCAGTCGTGGAGCTGGAGAGACCCAGTACTTC. This gives the protein CASSRGAGETQYF. The chain employs TRBV11-1 and TRBJ2-5; D uncertain. The CDR3 runs 13 residues. The V gene's germline CDR1 is SGHAT and CDR2 FQDESV (reference sequence). V was clipped by 6 bases and J by 4 bases, with 12 bases between them.

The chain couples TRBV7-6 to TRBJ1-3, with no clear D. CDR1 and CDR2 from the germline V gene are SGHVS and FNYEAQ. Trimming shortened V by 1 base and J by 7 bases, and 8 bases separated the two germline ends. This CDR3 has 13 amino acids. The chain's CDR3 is CASSLGIANTIYF. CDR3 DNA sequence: TGTGCCAGCAGCTTAGGTATCGCCAACACCATATATTTT.

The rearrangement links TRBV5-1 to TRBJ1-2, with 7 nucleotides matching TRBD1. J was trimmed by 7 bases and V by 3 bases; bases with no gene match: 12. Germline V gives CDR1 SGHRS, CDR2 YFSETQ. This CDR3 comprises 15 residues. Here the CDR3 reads CASSSNRQGEVGYTF. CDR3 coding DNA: TGCGCCAGCAGCTCTAATCGACAGGGCGAGGTTGGCTACACCTTC.

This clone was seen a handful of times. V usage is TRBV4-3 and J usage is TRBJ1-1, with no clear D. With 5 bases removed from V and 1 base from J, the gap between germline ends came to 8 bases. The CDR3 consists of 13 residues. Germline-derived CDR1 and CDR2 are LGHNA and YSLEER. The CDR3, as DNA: TGCGCCAGCAGCTCCTTCCCGAACACTGAAGCTTTCTTT. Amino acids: CASSSFPNTEAFF.